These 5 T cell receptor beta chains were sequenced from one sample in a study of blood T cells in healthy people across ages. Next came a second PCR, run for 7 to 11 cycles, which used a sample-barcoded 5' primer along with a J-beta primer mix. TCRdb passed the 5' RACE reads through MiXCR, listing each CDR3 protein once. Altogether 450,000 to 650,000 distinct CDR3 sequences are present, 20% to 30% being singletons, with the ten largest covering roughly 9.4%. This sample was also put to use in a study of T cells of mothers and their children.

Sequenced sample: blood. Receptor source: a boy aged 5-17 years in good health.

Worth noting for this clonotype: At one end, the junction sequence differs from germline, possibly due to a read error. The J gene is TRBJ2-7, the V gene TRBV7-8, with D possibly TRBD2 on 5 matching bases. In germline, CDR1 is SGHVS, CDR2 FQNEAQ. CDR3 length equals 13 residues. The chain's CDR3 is CAGSFRDWYEQYF. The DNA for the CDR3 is TGTGCCGGCAGCTTTCGGGATTGGTACGAGCAGTACTTC. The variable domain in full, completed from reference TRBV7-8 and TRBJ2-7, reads GAGVSQSPRYKVAKRGQDVALRCDPISGHVSLFWYQQALGQGPEFLTYFQNEAQLDKSGLPSDRFFAERPEGSVSTLKIQRTQQEDSAVYLCAGSFRDWYEQYFGPGTRLTVT.

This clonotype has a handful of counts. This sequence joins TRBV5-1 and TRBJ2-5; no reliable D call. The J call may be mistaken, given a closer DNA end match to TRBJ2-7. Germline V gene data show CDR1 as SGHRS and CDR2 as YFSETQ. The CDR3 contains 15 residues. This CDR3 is CASSLDRTNSYEQYF. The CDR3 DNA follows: TGCGCCAGCAGCTTGGATAGGACGAACTCCTACGAGCAGTACTTC.

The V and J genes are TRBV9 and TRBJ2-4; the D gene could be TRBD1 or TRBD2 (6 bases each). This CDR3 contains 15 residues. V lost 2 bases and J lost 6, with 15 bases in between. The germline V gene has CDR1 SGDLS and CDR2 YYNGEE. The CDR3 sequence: CASSVGGRQGNIQYF. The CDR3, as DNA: TGTGCCAGCAGCGTTGGGGGGCGTCAAGGAAACATTCAGTACTTC.

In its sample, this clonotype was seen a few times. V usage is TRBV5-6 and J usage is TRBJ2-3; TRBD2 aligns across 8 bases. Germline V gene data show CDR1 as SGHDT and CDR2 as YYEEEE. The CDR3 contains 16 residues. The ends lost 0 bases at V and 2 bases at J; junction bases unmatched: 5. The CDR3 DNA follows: TGTGCCAGCAGCTTGGAAGCGGGAGCTCCCACAGATACGCAGTATTTT. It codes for CASSLEAGAPTDTQYF.

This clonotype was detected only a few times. The CDR3 is CSVVGGYQETQYF. The CDR3 DNA reads as TGCAGCGTTGTTGGCGGGTATCAAGAGACCCAGTACTTC. V is TRBV29-1 and J is TRBJ2-5, with a tentative D call TRBD2 (5 bases). Germline CDR1 and CDR2: SQVTM and ANQGSEA. This CDR3 spans 13 amino acids. V was cut by 4 bases and J by 2 bases, with 11 bases left in between.